This TCR beta chain is drawn from a study of blood T cell repertoires in COVID-19 (dated by TCRdb to 2018 to 2020). Background on the whole study: Collaborator samples came from the United States, Italy and Spain and covered acute and convalescent phases of COVID-19. Where available, HLA class I and class II types were obtained from metadata supplied by the sample provider rather than from assay-based typing. The repertoires were released in a freely available public database intended as a resource for research on the immune response to SARS-CoV-2. A de-identified subject ID, COVID-19 status, age in years and sex were almost always included in the sample metadata. Deeply sampled blood TCRbeta repertoires from subjects exposed to, actively infected with, or recovered from COVID-19 were included in the dataset. The prospective study material was composed of cDNA or gDNA derived from T cells, B-cell-depleted T cells, or PBMCs. Samples came from the ongoing ImmuneRACE study (first 160 participants) plus 1,254 subjects from 6 global collaborators.

Collaborating institutions collected whole blood in K2EDTA tubes following their own protocols. For TCRbeta analysis, collaborator samples were shipped as frozen whole blood, as isolated PBMCs, or as DNA extracted from either sample type. The CDR3 covers 15 residues, taking in both the cysteine and the phenylalanine. Just the 45-base CDR3 DNA is kept, in frame starting at base 1. Here V drops 5 bases and J drops 6 bases, and the junction holds 8 bases not matched to any gene. CDR1 and CDR2 (MNHEY, SVGAGI) derive from the germline V gene. To note about this clone: Its antigen is not yet known. No much larger clone is present one base from it, and per-base qualities are unavailable.

Overall study outcomes, separate from this receptor: Clinical and demographic metadata were provided uncurated, with the amount varying by source and participant.

The immunoSEQ Assay, a bias-controlled multiplex PCR, was used to amplify TCRbeta CDR3 regions from genomic DNA. Per the source publication's procedure: Within the assay, amplification of reference gene primers was used to estimate how many nucleated cells each sample contained. To quantify the absolute abundance of each unique TCRbeta CDR3 rearrangement, sequence reads were collapsed and filtered. For each sample, productive Simpson clonality was calculated as the square root of Simpson's diversity index across productive rearrangements. Entries here come from immuneACCESS through TCRdb and include only in-frame sequences with V and J called. Some clones fail to appear in such tables; in the studies checked, an unresolved V gene covers under half of the shortfall, and the cause of the remainder is unknown. The DNA was the basis for D and trimming; V, J and clone size are from that table. The sample yields around 150,000 clones; approximately 73% were counted once. About 4% of the sample goes to the ten largest clones.

Sequenced: peripheral blood. The sequence came from a man in his sixties with acute or convalescent COVID-19. This receptor chain uses TRBV6-5 and TRBJ2-2, and 8 junction bases match TRBD1. The DNA sequence is given as TGTGCCAGCAGTACTACCGGGACAGGTTCCGGGGAGCTGTTTTTT. This translates into CASSTTGTGSGELFF.